This T cell receptor beta chain came from a study of T cells after yellow fever vaccination (dated by TCRdb to between 2018 and 2021). Concerning the study at large: The SMART-Seq v4 Ultra Low Input RNA kit was used to prepare libraries from fractions with low cell numbers. Bulk TCR alpha and beta repertoires were sequenced longitudinally to track T-cell clones before and after primary and booster YFV17D yellow fever vaccination. Two healthy male donors made up the cohort, one aged 18 to 29 years and the other aged 30 to 40 years. Bulk PBMC replicates and cell subsets were isolated from blood drawn at multiple timepoints before and after both primary and secondary immunization.

In light of the paper, this sample's treatment or condition label describes: live attenuated yellow fever vaccine strain. At each blood-draw timepoint, two biological replicates of bulk PBMCs were obtained. PBMCs were isolated from peripheral blood using a standard Ficoll-Paque protocol. TriZol was used to extract RNA from bulk PBMCs, CD4 and CD8 fractions, and dextramer-positive and dextramer-negative fractions. Points the paper makes about the study in general: Computational filtering was needed because FACS-sorted repertoires could contain abundant contaminating clonotypes from the bulk population. Because the study included only a couple of donors, the extent to which the findings can be generalized is limited. After the booster, most clones that had expanded after primary vaccination were detected again (approximately 95% of CD4 and roughly 86% of CD8), suggesting broad maintenance of memory. The secondary T-cell response was weaker than the primary response but faster, peaking on day 5 instead of day 15. A small share of clonotypes was detected in both CD4 and CD8 compartments, with the overlap likely arising from convergent recombination.

Note on this clonotype: Its antigen specificity is not known. Base qualities were left out, and no much larger clone turns up one base away.

Cut back by 1 base and 0 bases, the V and J ends lie 16 bases apart. The CDR3 runs 17 residues from the cysteine to the phenylalanine. This entry keeps only the CDR3 DNA: 51 bases, framed from base 1. Looking up the germline V gene yields CDR1 SGHVS and CDR2 FQNEAQ. Synthesis of TCR cDNA relied on 5'RACE template switching, a step that introduced a universal primer site along with unique molecular identifiers. cDNA synthesis was primed from both the TCR alpha and TCR beta constant segments. Library amplification involved two PCR steps, and the second step added sample barcodes and sequencing adapters. Sequencing of libraries was done on Illumina HiSeq 2500 (2x100 bp) or NovaSeq (2x150 bp). Processing in the source paper ran as follows. MIGEC handled demultiplexing of reads and collapsing into UMI consensus sequences, while MiXCR performed V(D)J alignment. Vaccine-responding clonotypes were defined with edgeR using replicate PBMC samples, requiring FDR below 0.01 and a log2 fold change above 5 up to day 15. CD4 or CD8 identity was assigned to each bulk clonotype according to whether the clonotype was present at higher abundance in the sequenced CD4 repertoire or the sequenced CD8 repertoire. The public sequencing data were trimmed at Q25 with fastp and processed into clonotypes with MiXCR by TCRdb, which kept only in-frame beta chains. Merged by CDR3 protein, the rows form single entries marked with the most common genes and DNA. The V and J calls here are based on TCRdb, not the publication. The sample table shows about 550,000 distinct CDR3 sequences, and 15% to 20% are seen once. The ten largest account for approximately 14% of the sample.

The material sequenced was PBMCs, taken 15 days after the yellow fever booster vaccination. This sequence originates from a young man who received the YFV17D yellow fever vaccine. The chain couples TRBV7-8 to TRBJ2-7; the D gene is perhaps TRBD1, from 6 matching bases. The DNA sequence is as follows: TGTGCCAGCAGCTTAGAGGGGTGGACAGTAAGCTCCTACGAGCAGTACTTC. Its product reads: CASSLEGWTVSSYEQYF.